These 16 T cell receptor beta chains came from one sample sequenced in a study of CD8 T cells in Susac syndrome. The RNA input was roughly 0.45 to 1 ug, and it was reverse transcribed with random hexamers. TCRdb called the immunoSEQ multiplex PCR reads again in MiXCR, with one record for every CDR3 protein. This table holds 95,000 to 150,000 distinct CDR3 sequences, roughly 94% found once. Sequencing was done on a sample of CD8+ T cells from PBMCs. The receptors stem from a human donor with Susac syndrome.

The V call is TRBV5-1, the J call TRBJ2-2; D may be TRBD2 (5 bases). The germline V gene has CDR1 SGHRS and CDR2 YFSETQ. Trimming shortened V by 2 bases and J by 3 bases, and 11 bases separated the two germline ends. This CDR3 has 15 amino acids. CDR3 sequence: CASSFLRGDTGELFF. The CDR3 DNA is TGCGCCAGCAGCTTCTTACGGGGAGACACCGGGGAGCTGTTTTTT.

This clonotype appeared a single time. J is TRBJ2-5 and V is TRBV7-8; 8 positions agree with TRBD1. After removal of 5 bases from V and 5 bases from J, the junction contained 10 bases not matched to a gene. Germline V gene lookup returns CDR1 SGHVS and CDR2 FQNEAQ. This CDR3 spans 15 amino acids. CDR3 DNA sequence: TGTGCCAGCAGCAAAGGGTCAGGGGGCTTGGAGACCCAGTACTTC. It encodes CASSKGSGGLETQYF. Full variable domain (outside the CDR3, taken from reference TRBV7-8 and TRBJ2-5): GAGVSQSPRYKVAKRGQDVALRCDPISGHVSLFWYQQALGQGPEFLTYFQNEAQLDKSGLPSDRFFAERPEGSVSTLKIQRTQQEDSAVYLCASSKGSGGLETQYFGPGTRLLVL.

The chain has TRBV11-2 and TRBJ2-1, with D possibly being TRBD1 or TRBD2 (5 bases each). The CDR3 covers 16 residues. Trimming removed 2 bases from V and 2 bases from J, with 13 bases in between. The germline V gene encodes CDR1 SGHAT and CDR2 FQNNGV. CDR3 sequence: CASSLRSRGTYNEQFF. The CDR3, as DNA: TGTGCCAGCAGCTTAAGATCGAGGGGAACCTACAATGAGCAGTTCTTC. The complete variable domain, with remaining parts taken from reference TRBV11-2 and TRBJ2-1, reads EAGVAQSPRYKIIEKRQSVAFWCNPISGHATLYWYQQILGQGPKLLIQFQNNGVVDDSQLPKDRFSAERLKGVDSTLKIQPAKLEDSAVYLCASSLRSRGTYNEQFFGPGTRLTVL.

The gene calls are TRBV20-1 and TRBJ2-7; D gene uncertain. CDR3 size: 13 residues. The germline CDR1 and CDR2 sequences are DFQATT and SNEGSKA (reference sequence). Deletions cut 0 bases from V and 1 base from J, with 7 bases between. The CDR3 reads CSAREQASYEQYF. The CDR3, as DNA: TGCAGTGCTAGAGAGCAGGCGTCCTACGAGCAGTACTTC.

V and J are TRBV12-3 or TRBV12-4 and TRBJ1-5; D may be TRBD1 (5 bases). Trimming stripped 6 bases from V and 9 bases from J, with 15 bases between. The CDR3 consists of 13 residues. The DNA for the CDR3 is TGTGCCAGCAGAATGCCGGGGCATCTGCCCCAGCATTTT. It specifies CASRMPGHLPQHF.

V gene TRBV6-2 or TRBV6-3 combines with J gene TRBJ2-1; 11 bases match TRBD1. The trim removed 6 bases at V and 7 bases at J, leaving 5 bases unmatched. CDR1 MNHEY and CDR2 SVGEGT come from the germline V gene. The CDR3 spans 14 residues. As DNA, the CDR3 is TGTGCCAGCAGGGGACAGGGGGTTCAGAATGAGCAGTTCTTC. It specifies CASRGQGVQNEQFF.

This chain connects TRBV19 to TRBJ2-4; perhaps TRBD2 as D (5 bases). The CDR3 loop spans 12 amino acids. Per germline, CDR1 LNHDA and CDR2 SQIVND (reference sequence). V lost 3 bases, J lost 9 bases, and 9 bases lay in between. CDR3 in amino acids: CASSILGSIQYF. CDR3 sequence (DNA): TGTGCCAGTAGTATTTTGGGGAGCATTCAGTACTTC.

V usage is TRBV13 and J usage is TRBJ2-3; 9 bases line up with TRBD2. Germline lookup yields CDR1 PRHDT and CDR2 FYEKMQ (reference sequence). This CDR3 comprises 16 residues. The junction had 7 bases not matched to a gene; V was cut back by 6 bases and J by 0 bases. The CDR3 nucleotides are TGTGCCAGCAGGTCGACTAGCGGATCTAGCACAGATACGCAGTATTTT. It codes for CASRSTSGSSTDTQYF.

This chain links TRBV4-3 with TRBJ1-6, with D unclear. Germline V gene sequence: CDR1 LGHNA, CDR2 YSLEER. V gave up 0 bases and J gave up 0 bases, with 6 bases separating them. The CDR3 is 16 residues long. This CDR3 is CASSQDSASYNSPLHF. The DNA for the CDR3 is TGCGCCAGCAGCCAAGATTCAGCCTCCTATAATTCACCCCTCCACTTT.

The V gene is TRBV20-1, the J gene TRBJ1-5, with 7 bases aligning to TRBD1. Unmatched junction bases numbered 7, after V lost 6 bases and J lost 2 bases. CDR1 DFQATT and CDR2 SNEGSKA come from the germline V gene (reference sequence). The CDR3 consists of 14 residues. CDR3: CSAPTGQGNQPQHF. The CDR3 DNA sequence: TGCAGTGCCCCGACAGGGCAGGGCAATCAGCCCCAGCATTTT.

The table lists this clonotype with a count of one. The chain employs TRBV29-1 and TRBJ2-4, with D perhaps given as TRBD1 or TRBD2 (5 bases each). The CDR3 totals 14 residues. Germline V CDR1 and CDR2: SQVTM, ANQGSEA. Deletions cut 7 bases from V and 0 bases from J, with 13 bases between. CDR3 residues: CSERDGLAKNIQYF. CDR3 coding DNA: TGCAGCGAAAGGGACGGACTAGCCAAAAACATTCAGTACTTC.

The rearrangement uses TRBV7-9 and TRBJ2-2; 9 nucleotides agree with TRBD1. Germline V CDR1 and CDR2: SEHNR, FQNEAQ (reference sequence). CDR3 length: 16 amino acids. The V segment lost 5 bases and the J segment 3 bases; nucleotides outside the gene matches: 7. As DNA, the CDR3 is TGTGCCAGCAGCCCTACGGGACAGGGCTACACCGGGGAGCTGTTTTTT. Protein: CASSPTGQGYTGELFF. The whole variable domain, filled in from reference TRBV7-9 and TRBJ2-2, reads DTGVSQNPRHKITKRGQNVTFRCDPISEHNRLYWYRQTLGQGPEFLTYFQNEAQLEKSRLLSDRFSAERPKGSFSTLEIQRTEQGDSAMYLCASSPTGQGYTGELFFGEGSRLTVL.

The sample holds a few counts of this clonotype. J is TRBJ2-7 and V is TRBV6-1; D may correspond to TRBD1 or TRBD2 (5 bases each). The CDR3 runs to 14 residues. Trimming took 4 bases from V and 2 from J, leaving 12 bases between them. Germline CDR1 MNHNS, CDR2 SASEGT. CDR3 region: CASSVGDGAYEQYF. DNA for the CDR3: TGTGCCAGCAGTGTAGGGGACGGAGCCTACGAGCAGTACTTC.

J is TRBJ2-5 and V is TRBV29-1; D is unclear. With 2 bases removed from V and 3 bases from J, the gap between germline ends came to 13 bases. The germline CDR1 and CDR2 sequences are SQVTM and ANQGSEA. CDR3 length: 14 amino acids. The CDR3 bases are TGCAGCGTTGAATGGCTCCGTGGAAAAGAGACCCAGTACTTC. This translates into CSVEWLRGKETQYF.

The V gene is TRBV29-1, the J gene TRBJ2-2, with D perhaps TRBD1 (5 bases). This CDR3 is 14 amino acids long. V lost 5 bases to trimming and J lost 0 bases, with 10 bases between them. Germline V gives CDR1 SQVTM, CDR2 ANQGSEA. The CDR3 nucleotides read TGCAGCGTTCACAGGAATCCGAACACCGGGGAGCTGTTTTTT. Translating it yields CSVHRNPNTGELFF.

The chain links TRBV5-4 to TRBJ2-3; D possibly corresponds to TRBD1 (6 bases). The CDR3 has 15 amino acids. Germline V gene lookup returns CDR1 SGHNT and CDR2 YYREEE (reference sequence). Trimming took off 4 bases at V and 0 bases at J, with 12 bases between the two ends. The DNA of the CDR3 is TGTGCCAGCAGCCCTGCCGGGACAAGCACAGATACGCAGTATTTT. Its protein is CASSPAGTSTDTQYF.